A selection of T cell receptor beta chains follows, all from one sample in a study of cytomegalovirus exposure and HLA in healthy donors. Libraries were prepared by immunoSEQ multiplex PCR; TCRdb keeps only in-frame clonotypes and omits some of them. This sample has some 130,000 clones; around 83% occur once, and the top ten carry roughly 1.2%. Sequencing input: PBMCs. The source is a girl aged 2 to 9 in good health and CMV-seronegative. The CDR3 runs from the conserved cysteine through the conserved F or W. Fields, in order: V gene, J gene, CDR3 protein.

TRBV9	TRBJ1-3	CASSAGQGGNSGNTIYF
TRBV5-4	TRBJ1-2	CASSLGGQGSSFVRTF
TRBV2	TRBJ2-1	CASKRDVGSSDEQFF
TRBV6-1	TRBJ2-5	CLRPVRSQETQYF
TRBV5-4	TRBJ2-1	CASSAGLAGGLHEQFF
TRBV5-4	TRBJ2-2	CASSSGQAVRGELFF
TRBV4-1	TRBJ2-1	CASSQESGRSGNEQFF
TRBV11-2	TRBJ1-2	CASSLLTTGNYGYTF
TRBV5-1	TRBJ2-7	CASARTGQRDEQYF
TRBV27	TRBJ2-7	CASSLSTSGREQYF
TRBV7-2	TRBJ2-3	CASSSEGLAGDGSTDTQYF
TRBV2	TRBJ2-5	CASSRTSGGGETQYF
TRBV7-3	TRBJ2-3	CASSPAPRQGRGTDTQYF
TRBV7-3	TRBJ2-5	CASSVRGGRETQYF
TRBV2	TRBJ1-5	CASRGPGVSNQPQHF
TRBV5-4	TRBJ1-3	CASSMGQNSGNTIYF
TRBV5-1	TRBJ2-1	CASSLQGLAGFNEQFF
TRBV7-3	TRBJ1-1	CASSSAGGGSTEAFF
TRBV27	TRBJ2-2	CASSFSGGELFF
TRBV7-9	TRBJ2-1	CASSLDRGYNEQFF
TRBV27	TRBJ2-7	CASSRGSLRSYEQYF
TRBV4-1	TRBJ2-3	CASSQRGTSGGPDTQYF
TRBV9	TRBJ1-6	CASSGGGGNSPLHF
TRBV11-2	TRBJ2-2	CASSLAQDTGELFF
TRBV4-3	TRBJ1-5	CASSQDLAGGTYQPQHF
TRBV9	TRBJ2-2	CASSVETTNTGELFF
TRBV11-2	TRBJ2-1	CASSLGLASYNEQFF
TRBV11-3	TRBJ2-1	CASSLGGAGLYNEQFF
TRBV4-2	TRBJ2-5	CASSQVIRETQYF
TRBV6-6	.	CASSPSLAGVNEQYF
TRBV27	TRBJ2-5	CASSWTENQETQYF
TRBV28	TRBJ2-7	CASGGGSSYEQYF
TRBV6-5	TRBJ1-1	CASSYLDRVNTEAFF
TRBV6-5	TRBJ1-2	CASRTGQGGYGYTF
TRBV6-5	.	CASRTSVHEQYF
TRBV6-6	TRBJ1-2	CASSGQGYGYTF
TRBV4-1	TRBJ2-7	CASSQDGFRGDFGFEQYF
TRBV6-5	TRBJ2-5	CASSYSRRGVETQYF
TRBV6-5	TRBJ1-6	CASSYSPGQSNSPLHF
TRBV6-1	TRBJ2-1	CASSEEGGSGFNEQFF
TRBV19	TRBJ1-5	CASSARGRQHF
TRBV10-3	.	CAISETGSSSYEQYF
TRBV4-3	TRBJ2-5	CASSQGLAGRFQETQYF
TRBV5-1	TRBJ2-1	CASSFSAGTGSYNEQFF
TRBV6-1	TRBJ1-1	CASSEGDRLNTEAFF
TRBV11-2	TRBJ1-1	CASSFGQAAEAFF
TRBV7-9	TRBJ2-7	CASSLVASGGAYEQYF
TRBV27	TRBJ1-4	CASSLQANLFF
TRBV29-1	TRBJ2-2	CSVDRSTGELFF
TRBV2	TRBJ1-1	CASSAPGFRGAKGAEAFF
TRBV27	TRBJ2-4	CASSLPGAKNIQYF